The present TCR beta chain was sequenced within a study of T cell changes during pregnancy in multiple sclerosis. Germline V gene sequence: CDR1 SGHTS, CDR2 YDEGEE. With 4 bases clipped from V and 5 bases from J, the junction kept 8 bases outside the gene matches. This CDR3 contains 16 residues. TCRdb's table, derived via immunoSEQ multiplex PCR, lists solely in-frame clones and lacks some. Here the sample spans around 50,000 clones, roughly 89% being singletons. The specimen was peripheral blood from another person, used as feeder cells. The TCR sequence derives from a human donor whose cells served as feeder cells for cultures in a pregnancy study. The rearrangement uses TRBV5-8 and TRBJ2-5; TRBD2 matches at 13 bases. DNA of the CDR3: TGTGCCAGCAGCATTGGACTAGCGGGAGTAGGGGAGACCCAGTACTTC. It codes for CASSIGLAGVGETQYF.